This passage covers 7 T cell receptor beta chains from one sample sequenced in a study of human T cells and chemical hapten exposure. The sample's time point: patch test 3, about 24 weeks after DPC sensitization. Treatment of the sample: therapeutic diphenylcyclopropenone sensitization with weekly scalp DPC. TCRdb re-analysed the RACE reads in MiXCR, keeping a single row per CDR3 protein. The table records 95,000 to 150,000 distinct CDR3 sequences, around 10% of them present only once. Source: whole blood, taken in connection with sensitization to the hapten diphenylcyclopropenone (DPC). Source of these receptors: a woman in her fifties or sixties with alopecia areata. Some clones in this sample may be carry-over from other donors' samples.

This clonotype turned up a few times. J is TRBJ1-2 and V is TRBV12-3 or TRBV12-4; D uncertain. This CDR3 spans 13 amino acids. V lost 6 bases to trimming and J lost 4 bases, with 12 bases between them. CDR3 sequence: CASRVKDPYGYTF. CDR3 DNA: TGTGCCAGCAGAGTGAAGGATCCCTATGGCTACACCTTC.

This clonotype turned up a few times. V gene TRBV12-3 or TRBV12-4 combines with J gene TRBJ1-3, with D possibly TRBD1 on 5 matching bases. The CDR3 is 15 amino acids. V lost 2 bases to trimming and J lost 4 bases, with 12 bases between them. The CDR3 sequence: CASSLLRDVGNTIYF. The CDR3 nucleotides read TGTGCCAGCAGTTTACTCCGGGACGTCGGAAACACCATATATTTT.

The gene calls are TRBV7-3 and TRBJ1-2; 8 bases agree with TRBD1. This CDR3 spans 15 amino acids. Losses at the gene ends were 2 bases for V and 6 bases for J; bases not matched to a gene: 8. The germline V gene encodes CDR1 SGHTA and CDR2 FQGTGA. The CDR3: CASSLLPGQGNGYTF. The CDR3 DNA sequence: TGTGCCAGCAGCTTATTGCCCGGACAGGGTAATGGCTACACCTTC.

This clonotype occurred many times. This sequence joins TRBV2 and TRBJ1-5, with D uncertain. The CDR3 runs 13 residues. In germline, CDR1 is SNHLY, CDR2 FYNNEI. Trimming shortened V by 0 bases and J by 6 bases, and 6 bases separated the two germline ends. CDR3 nucleotide sequence: TGTGCCAGCAGTGAAGCTTCGGGTCAGCCCCAGCATTTT. Its translation is CASSEASGQPQHF.

The chain has TRBV30 and TRBJ1-5; TRBD1 might be the D (5 bases). The ends were cut back, 2 bases at V and 2 bases at J, with 13 bases in the middle. Germline-derived CDR1 and CDR2 are GTSNPN and SVGIG (reference sequence). The CDR3 covers 15 residues. CDR3 sequence (DNA): TGTGCCTGGAGTCACAGCGACAGTCGCAATCAGCCCCAGCATTTT. Translation: CAWSHSDSRNQPQHF.

This clonotype was detected only a few times. V and J are TRBV20-1 and TRBJ1-5; tentatively, D is TRBD1 (6 bases). This CDR3 comprises 15 residues. V lost 3 bases and J 2 bases, leaving 14 bases between the germline ends. Germline V gene lookup returns CDR1 DFQATT and CDR2 SNEGSKA (reference sequence). CDR3 sequence reads: CSARLRGAGNQPQHF. For the CDR3, the DNA is TGCAGTGCTAGGTTAAGGGGGGCAGGCAATCAGCCCCAGCATTTT.

This clonotype was seen only a few times. The V and J genes are TRBV6-5 and TRBJ1-1; no clear D. Germline CDR1 reads MNHEY; CDR2 reads SVGAGI. Trimming took off 6 bases at V and 0 bases at J, with 20 bases between the two ends. The CDR3 sequence is 17 residues long. The CDR3 region has the DNA TGTGCCAGCAGCCTCGTCCCCGGGCCCTGGATGAACACTGAAGCTTTCTTT. Its protein product is CASSLVPGPWMNTEAFF.